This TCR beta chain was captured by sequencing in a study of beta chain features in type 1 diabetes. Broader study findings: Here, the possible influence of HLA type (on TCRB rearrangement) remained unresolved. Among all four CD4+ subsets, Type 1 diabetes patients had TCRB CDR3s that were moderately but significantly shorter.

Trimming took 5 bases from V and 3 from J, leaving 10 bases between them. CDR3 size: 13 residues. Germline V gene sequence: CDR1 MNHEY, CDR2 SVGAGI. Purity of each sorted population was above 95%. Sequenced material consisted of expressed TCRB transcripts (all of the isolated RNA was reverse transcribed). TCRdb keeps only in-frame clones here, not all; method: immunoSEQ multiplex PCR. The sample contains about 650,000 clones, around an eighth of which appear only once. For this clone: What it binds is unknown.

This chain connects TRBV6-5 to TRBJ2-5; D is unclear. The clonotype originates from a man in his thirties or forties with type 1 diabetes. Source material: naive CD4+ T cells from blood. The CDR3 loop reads CASSRRIEETQYF. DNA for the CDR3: TGTGCCAGCAGTCGCAGGATTGAAGAGACCCAGTACTTC.